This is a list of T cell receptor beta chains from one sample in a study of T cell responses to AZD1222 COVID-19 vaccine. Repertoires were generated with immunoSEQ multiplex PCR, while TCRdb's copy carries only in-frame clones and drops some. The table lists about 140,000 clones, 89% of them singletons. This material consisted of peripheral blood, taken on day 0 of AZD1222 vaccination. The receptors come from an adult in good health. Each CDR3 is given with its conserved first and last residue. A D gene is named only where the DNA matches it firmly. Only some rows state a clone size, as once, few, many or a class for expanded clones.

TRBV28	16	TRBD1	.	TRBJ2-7	TGTGCCAGCAGACTCTTGACCGGGACAGGGGCGGAAGAGCAGTACTTC	CASRLLTGTGAEEQYF
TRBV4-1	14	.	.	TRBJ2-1	TGCGCCAGCAGCCAAGGATTGCCTACAAATGAGCAGTTCTTC	CASSQGLPTNEQFF
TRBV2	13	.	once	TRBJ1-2	TGTGCCAGGGGAGACGGACCTAACTATGGCTACACCTTC	CARGDGPNYGYTF
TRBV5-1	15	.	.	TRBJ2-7	TGCGCCAGCGCTCCCGAGGGCGGAAGCTCCTACGAGCAGTACTTC	CASAPEGGSSYEQYF
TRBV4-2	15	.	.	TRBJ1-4	TGTGCCAGCAGCCAAGAGGTGGGAGTAGGTGAAAAACTGTTTTTT	CASSQEVGVGEKLFF
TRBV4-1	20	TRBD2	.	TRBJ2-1	TGCGCCAGCAGCCAAGATCCCCGACTAGCGGGAGGGCCGTCCTACAATGAGCAGTTCTTC	CASSQDPRLAGGPSYNEQFF
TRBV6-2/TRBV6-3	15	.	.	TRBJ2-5	TGTGCCAGCAGTTACGTCGGACTATCCCAAGAGACCCAGTACTTC	CASSYVGLSQETQYF
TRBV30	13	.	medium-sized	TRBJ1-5	TGTGCCTGGAGTTTCTCCGCGGATCAGCCCCAGCATTTT	CAWSFSADQPQHF
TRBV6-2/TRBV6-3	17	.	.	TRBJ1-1	TGTGCCAGCAGTTATCCTGTCCTACTTGGAGTGAACACTGAAGCTTTCTTT	CASSYPVLLGVNTEAFF
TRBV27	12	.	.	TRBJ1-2	TGTGCCGTCAGGGGATCTGGCAATGGCTACACCTTC	CAVRGSGNGYTF
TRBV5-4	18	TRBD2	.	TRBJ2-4	TGTGCCAGCAGCGGCGGGACTAGCGGGGGGGGCGGAAACAACATTCAGTACTTC	CASSGGTSGGGGNNIQYF
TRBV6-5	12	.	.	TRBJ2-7	TGTGCCAGCAGTACAGACTCCTACGAGCAGTACTTC	CASSTDSYEQYF